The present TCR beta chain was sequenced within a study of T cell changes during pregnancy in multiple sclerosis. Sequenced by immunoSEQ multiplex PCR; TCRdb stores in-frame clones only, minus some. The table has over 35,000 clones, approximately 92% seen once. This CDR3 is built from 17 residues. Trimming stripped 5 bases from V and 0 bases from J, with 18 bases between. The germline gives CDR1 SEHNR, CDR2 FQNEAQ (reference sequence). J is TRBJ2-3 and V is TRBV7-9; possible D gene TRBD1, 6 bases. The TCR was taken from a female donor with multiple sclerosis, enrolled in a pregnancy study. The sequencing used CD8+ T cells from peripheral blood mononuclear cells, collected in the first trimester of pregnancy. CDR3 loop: CASSPTPQGSSTDTQYF. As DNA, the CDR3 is TGTGCCAGCAGCCCGACCCCTCAGGGGTCGAGCACAGATACGCAGTATTTT.